Detailed here is one TCR beta chain. Original processing notes: By means of reference gene primer amplification, nucleated cell counts were estimated. Repertoires were generated with immunoSEQ multiplex PCR, while TCRdb's copy carries only in-frame clones and drops some. V and J calls and clone size are copied from that table; D and trimming were computed from the DNA. In the table there are about 220,000 clones, 80% to 90% of which are singletons. The data are from a study of blood T cell repertoires in COVID-19. As for the study in general: T cells, B-cell-depleted T cells, or PBMCs supplied cDNA or gDNA.

Germline V CDR1 and CDR2: SGHVS, FNYEAQ. The CDR3 sequence is 17 residues long. The V end lost 2 bases, the J end lost 0 bases, and 14 bases lay between the germline ends. The sequenced sample was PBMCs or T cells enriched from blood (not recorded which). The chain uses TRBV7-6 and TRBJ1-3; D call uncertain. The TCR was taken from a woman between 45 and 65 years old with acute COVID-19. The CDR3 nucleotides are TGTGCCAGCAGCTTATTCTCCCCGTATCTCTCTGGAAACACCATATATTTT. Encoded protein: CASSLFSPYLSGNTIYF. Variable domain in full (rest from reference TRBV7-6 and TRBJ1-3): GAGVSQSPRYKVTKRGQDVALRCDPISGHVSLYWYRQALGQGPEFLTYFNYEAQQDKSGLPNDRFSAERPEGSISTLTIQRTEQRDSAMYRCASSLFSPYLSGNTIYFGEGSWLTVV.